This TCR beta chain emerged from a study of CD8 T cells in Susac syndrome. Random hexamers served to reverse transcribe about 0.5 to 1 ug RNA. The method of amplification for TCR beta CDR3 was immunoSEQ multiplex PCR, covering 54 Vbeta and 13 Jbeta. From the immunoSEQ multiplex PCR reads, TCRdb called clonotypes with MiXCR, one entry per CDR3 protein. In the table there are more than 95,000 distinct CDR3 sequences, around 94% of which are singletons. Controls were drawn from healthy donors and were matched for age and sex. This CDR3 has 13 residues. Unmatched junction bases numbered 3, after V lost 6 bases and J lost 6 bases.

This sequence joins TRBV12-3 or TRBV12-4 and TRBJ1-1; 11 bases are a match to TRBD1. Sequencing input: CD4+ T cells from PBMCs. The source is a human donor in good health. The CDR3 DNA sequence: TGTGCCAGCAGCCGGGACAGGGGGTCTGAAGCTTTCTTT. It encodes CASSRDRGSEAFF.